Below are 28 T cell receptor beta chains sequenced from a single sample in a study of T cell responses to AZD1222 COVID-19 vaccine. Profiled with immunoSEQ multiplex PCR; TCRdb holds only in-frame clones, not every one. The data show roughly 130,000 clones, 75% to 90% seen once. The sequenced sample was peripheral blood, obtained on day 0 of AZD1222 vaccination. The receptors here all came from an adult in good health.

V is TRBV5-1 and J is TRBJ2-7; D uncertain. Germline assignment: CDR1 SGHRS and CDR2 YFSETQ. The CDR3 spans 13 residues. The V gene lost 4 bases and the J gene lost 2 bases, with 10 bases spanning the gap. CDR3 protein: CASSAVPTYEQYF. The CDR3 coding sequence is TGCGCCAGCAGCGCCGTCCCCACCTACGAGCAGTACTTC.

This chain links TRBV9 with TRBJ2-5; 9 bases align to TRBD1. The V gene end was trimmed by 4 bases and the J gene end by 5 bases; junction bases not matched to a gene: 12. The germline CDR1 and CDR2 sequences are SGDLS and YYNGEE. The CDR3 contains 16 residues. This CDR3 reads CASSFGLGQGRETQYF. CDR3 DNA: TGTGCCAGCAGCTTCGGGCTTGGACAGGGGAGGGAGACCCAGTACTTC.

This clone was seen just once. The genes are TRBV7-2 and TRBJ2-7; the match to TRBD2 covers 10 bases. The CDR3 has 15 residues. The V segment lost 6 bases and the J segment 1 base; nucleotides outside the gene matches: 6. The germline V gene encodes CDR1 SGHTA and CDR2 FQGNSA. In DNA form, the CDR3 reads TGTGCCAGCAGACCTAGCGGGAGTTTTTCCTACGAGCAGTACTTC. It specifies CASRPSGSFSYEQYF.

CDR3: CATSRDRGLNQPQHF. In DNA form, the CDR3 reads TGTGCCACCAGCAGAGATCGGGGGCTCAATCAGCCCCAGCATTTT. The chain joins TRBV15 to TRBJ1-5; D possibly corresponds to TRBD1 (6 bases). CDR1 and CDR2 from the germline V gene are LNHNV and YYDKDF (reference sequence). This CDR3 comprises 15 residues. Trimming removed 0 bases at V and 3 bases at J, with 9 bases between.

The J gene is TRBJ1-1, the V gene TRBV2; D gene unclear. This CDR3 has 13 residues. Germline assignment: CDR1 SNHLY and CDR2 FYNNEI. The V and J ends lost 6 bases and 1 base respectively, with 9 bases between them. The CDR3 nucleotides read TGTGCCAGCAGGAGTTTCAGGAACACTGAAGCTTTCTTT. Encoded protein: CASRSFRNTEAFF.

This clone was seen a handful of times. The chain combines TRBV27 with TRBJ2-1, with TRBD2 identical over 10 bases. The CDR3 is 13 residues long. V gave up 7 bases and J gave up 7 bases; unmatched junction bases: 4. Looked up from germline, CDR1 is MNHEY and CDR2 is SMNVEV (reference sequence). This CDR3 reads CASTSGRMNEQFF. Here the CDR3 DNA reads TGTGCCAGCACTAGCGGGAGAATGAATGAGCAGTTCTTC.

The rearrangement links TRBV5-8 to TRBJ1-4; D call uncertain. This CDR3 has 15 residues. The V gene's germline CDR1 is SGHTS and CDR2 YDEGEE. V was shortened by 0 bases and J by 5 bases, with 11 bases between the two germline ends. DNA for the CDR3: TGTGCCAGCAGCTTGGGAAGGGTCCCCAATGAAAAACTGTTTTTT. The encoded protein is CASSLGRVPNEKLFF.

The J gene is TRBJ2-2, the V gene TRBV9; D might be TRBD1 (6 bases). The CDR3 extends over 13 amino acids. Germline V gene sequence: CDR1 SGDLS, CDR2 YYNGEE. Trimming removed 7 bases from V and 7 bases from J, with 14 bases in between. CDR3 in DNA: TGTGCCAGCGGGGATACAGGGTTCGGGGAGCTGTTTTTT. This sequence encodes CASGDTGFGELFF.

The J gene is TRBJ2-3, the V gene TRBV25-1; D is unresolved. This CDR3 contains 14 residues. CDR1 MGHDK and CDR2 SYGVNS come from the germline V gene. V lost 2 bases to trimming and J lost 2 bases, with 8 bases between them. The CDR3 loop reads CASSERLLTDTQYF. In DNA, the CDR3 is TGTGCCAGCAGTGAACGACTGCTCACAGATACGCAGTATTTT.

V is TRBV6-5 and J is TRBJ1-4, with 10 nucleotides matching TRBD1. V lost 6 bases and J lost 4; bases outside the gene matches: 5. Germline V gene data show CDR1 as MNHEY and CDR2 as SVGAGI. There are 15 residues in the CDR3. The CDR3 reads CASRGTGAGNEKLFF. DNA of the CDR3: TGTGCCAGCAGGGGGACAGGGGCCGGTAATGAAAAACTGTTTTTT.

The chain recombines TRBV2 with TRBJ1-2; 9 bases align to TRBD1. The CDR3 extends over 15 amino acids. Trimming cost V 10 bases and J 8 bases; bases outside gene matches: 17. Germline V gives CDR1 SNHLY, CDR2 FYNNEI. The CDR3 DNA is TGTGCCACCACGTCCCAATCGGACAGGGGATTGGGCTACACCTTC. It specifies CATTSQSDRGLGYTF.

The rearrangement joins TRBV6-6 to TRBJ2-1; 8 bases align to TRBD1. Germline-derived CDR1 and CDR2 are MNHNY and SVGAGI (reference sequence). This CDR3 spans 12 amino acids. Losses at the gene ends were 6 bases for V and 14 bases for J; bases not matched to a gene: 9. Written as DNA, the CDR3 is TGTGCCAGCAGGCACCGACAGGGGCCGGAGTTCTTC. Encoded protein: CASRHRQGPEFF.

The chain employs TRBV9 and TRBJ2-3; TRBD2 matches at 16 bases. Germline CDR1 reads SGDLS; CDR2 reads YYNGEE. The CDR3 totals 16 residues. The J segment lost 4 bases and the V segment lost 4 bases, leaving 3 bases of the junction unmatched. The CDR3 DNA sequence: TGTGCCAGCAGCACGGGACTAGCGGGAGGGTCAGATACGCAGTATTTT. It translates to CASSTGLAGGSDTQYF.

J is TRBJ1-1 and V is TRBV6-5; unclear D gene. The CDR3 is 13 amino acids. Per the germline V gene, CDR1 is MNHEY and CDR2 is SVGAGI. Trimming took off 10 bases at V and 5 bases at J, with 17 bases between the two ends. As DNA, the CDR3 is TGTGCCATCCACTCTACAACGAGGACTGAAGCTTTCTTT. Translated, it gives CAIHSTTRTEAFF.

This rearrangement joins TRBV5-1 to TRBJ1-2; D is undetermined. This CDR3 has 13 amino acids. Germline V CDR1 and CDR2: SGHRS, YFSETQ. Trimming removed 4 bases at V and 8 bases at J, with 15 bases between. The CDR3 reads CASSPPGPEGYTF. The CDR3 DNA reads TGCGCCAGCAGCCCCCCCGGGCCCGAGGGCTACACCTTC.

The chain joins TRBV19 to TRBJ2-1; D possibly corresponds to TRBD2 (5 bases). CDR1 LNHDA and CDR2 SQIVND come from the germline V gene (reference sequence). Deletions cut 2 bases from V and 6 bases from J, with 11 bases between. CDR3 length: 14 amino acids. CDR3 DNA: TGTGCCAGTAGTATATTCCTAGCCGGCAATGAGCAGTTCTTC. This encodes CASSIFLAGNEQFF.

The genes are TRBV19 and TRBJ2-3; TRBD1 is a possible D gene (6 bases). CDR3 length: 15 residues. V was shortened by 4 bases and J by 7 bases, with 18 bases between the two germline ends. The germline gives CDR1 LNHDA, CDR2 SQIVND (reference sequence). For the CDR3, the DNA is TGTGCCAGTAGTAAATCGGACAGATCGGGCAATACGCAGTATTTT. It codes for CASSKSDRSGNTQYF.

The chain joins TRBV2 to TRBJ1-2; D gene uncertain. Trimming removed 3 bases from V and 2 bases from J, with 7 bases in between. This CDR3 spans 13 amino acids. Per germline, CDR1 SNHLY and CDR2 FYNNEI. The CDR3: CASSEGSNYGYTF. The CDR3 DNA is TGTGCCAGCAGTGAGGGCAGCAACTATGGCTACACCTTC.

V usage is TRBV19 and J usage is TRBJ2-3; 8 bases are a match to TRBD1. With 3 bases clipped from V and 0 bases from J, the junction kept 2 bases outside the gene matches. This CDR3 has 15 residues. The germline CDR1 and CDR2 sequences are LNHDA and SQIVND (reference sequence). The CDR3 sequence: CASSMTGASTDTQYF. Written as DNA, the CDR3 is TGTGCCAGTAGTATGACAGGGGCCAGCACAGATACGCAGTATTTT.

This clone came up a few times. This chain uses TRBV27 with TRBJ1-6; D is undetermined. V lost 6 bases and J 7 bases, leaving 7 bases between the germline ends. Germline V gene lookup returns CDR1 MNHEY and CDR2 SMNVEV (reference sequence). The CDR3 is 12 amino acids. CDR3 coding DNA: TGTGCCAGCAGACTACAGAATTCACCCCTCCACTTT. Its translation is CASRLQNSPLHF.

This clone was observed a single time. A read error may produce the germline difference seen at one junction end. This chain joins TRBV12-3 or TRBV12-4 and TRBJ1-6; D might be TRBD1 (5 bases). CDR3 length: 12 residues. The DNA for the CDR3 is TGTGCCAGCAGTCCTGGGGACGCCTCGATTTTTTTT. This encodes CASSPGDASIFF.

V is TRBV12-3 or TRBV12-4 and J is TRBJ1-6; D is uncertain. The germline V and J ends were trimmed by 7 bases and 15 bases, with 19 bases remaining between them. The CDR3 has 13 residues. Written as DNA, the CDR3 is TGTGCCAGCACCCTGGGAGGGCCCACGGGCCTCCACTTT. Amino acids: CASTLGGPTGLHF.

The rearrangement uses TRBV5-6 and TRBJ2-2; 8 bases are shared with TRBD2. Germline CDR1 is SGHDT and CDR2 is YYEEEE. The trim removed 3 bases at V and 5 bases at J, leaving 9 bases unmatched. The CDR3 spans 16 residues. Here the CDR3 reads CASSSPGLGATGELFF. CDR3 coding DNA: TGTGCCAGCAGCTCCCCGGGACTAGGTGCGACCGGGGAGCTGTTTTTT.

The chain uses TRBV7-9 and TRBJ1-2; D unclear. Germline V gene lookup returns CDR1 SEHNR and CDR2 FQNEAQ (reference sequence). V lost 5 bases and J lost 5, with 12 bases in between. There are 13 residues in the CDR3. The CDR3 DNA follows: TGTGCCAGCAGCCACGCCAACACTTATGGCTACACCTTC. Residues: CASSHANTYGYTF.

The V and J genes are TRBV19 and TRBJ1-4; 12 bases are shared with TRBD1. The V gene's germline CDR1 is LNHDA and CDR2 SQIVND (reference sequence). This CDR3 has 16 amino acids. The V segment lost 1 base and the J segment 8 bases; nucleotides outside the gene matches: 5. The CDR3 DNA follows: TGTGCCAGTAGTATAGTGGCCGGGACAGGGGGCGAAAAACTGTTTTTT. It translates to CASSIVAGTGGEKLFF.

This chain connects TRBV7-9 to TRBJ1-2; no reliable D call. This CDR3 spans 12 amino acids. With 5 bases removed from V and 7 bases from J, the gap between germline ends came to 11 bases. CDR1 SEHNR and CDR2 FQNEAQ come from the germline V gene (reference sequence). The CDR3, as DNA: TGTGCCAGCAGCCCCGGATTCGGTGGCTACACCTTC. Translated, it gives CASSPGFGGYTF.

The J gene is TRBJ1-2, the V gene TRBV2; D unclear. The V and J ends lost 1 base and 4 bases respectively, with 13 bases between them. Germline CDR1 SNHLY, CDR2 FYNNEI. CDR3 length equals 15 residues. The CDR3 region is CASSEVRAGGYGYTF. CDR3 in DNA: TGTGCCAGCAGTGAAGTCCGGGCGGGCGGCTATGGCTACACCTTC.

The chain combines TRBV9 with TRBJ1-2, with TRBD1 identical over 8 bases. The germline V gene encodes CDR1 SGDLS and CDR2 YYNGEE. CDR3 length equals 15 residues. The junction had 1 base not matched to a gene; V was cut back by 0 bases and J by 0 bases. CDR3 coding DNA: TGTGCCAGCAGCGTAGCAGGGGGCCCTAACTATGGCTACACCTTC. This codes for CASSVAGGPNYGYTF. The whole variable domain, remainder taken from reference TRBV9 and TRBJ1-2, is DSGVTQTPKHLITATGQRVTLRCSPRSGDLSVYWYQQSLDQGLQFLIQYYNGEERAKGNILERFSAQQFPDLHSELNLSSLELGDSALYFCASSVAGGPNYGYTFGSGTRLTVV.